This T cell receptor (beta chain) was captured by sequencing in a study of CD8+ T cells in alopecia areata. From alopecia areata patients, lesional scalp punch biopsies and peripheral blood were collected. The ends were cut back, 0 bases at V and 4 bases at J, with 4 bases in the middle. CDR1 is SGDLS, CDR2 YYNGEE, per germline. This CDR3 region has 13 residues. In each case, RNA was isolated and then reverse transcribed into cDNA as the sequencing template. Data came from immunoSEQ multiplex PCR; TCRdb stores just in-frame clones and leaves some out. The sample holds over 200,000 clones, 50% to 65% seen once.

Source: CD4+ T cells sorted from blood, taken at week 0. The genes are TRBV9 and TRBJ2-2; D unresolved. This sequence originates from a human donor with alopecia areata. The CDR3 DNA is TGTGCCAGCAGCGTAGTAGGCACCGGGGAGCTGTTTTTT. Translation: CASSVVGTGELFF.